This T cell receptor (beta chain) was sequenced for a study of blood T cell repertoires in COVID-19. Overall study: Whether acute or convalescent, the COVID-19 samples came from the United States, Italy and Spain.

V gave up 4 bases and J gave up 6 bases, with 15 bases separating them. The CDR3 extends over 14 amino acids. Germline V gene lookup returns CDR1 MNHNY and CDR2 SVGAGI (reference sequence). Per the original data handling: The authors estimated nucleated cell counts from reference gene primer amplification. Assay: immunoSEQ multiplex PCR; the TCRdb copy retains only in-frame clones and omits some. That table gives V, J and clone size, and the DNA gave D and trimming. Seen here are 350,000 or so clones, roughly 84% observed once, and the top ten hold roughly 1%. Cohort allocation depended upon clinical history that participants reported. Recovery among Cohort 3 donors was established by two negative PCRs, clearance, or symptom resolution.

This receptor was obtained from a woman aged 25 to 39 who had recovered from COVID-19. This chain connects TRBV6-6 to TRBJ1-1, with unresolved D. The sample comprised PBMCs or T cells enriched from blood (not recorded which). For the CDR3, the DNA is TGTGCCAGCAGTTTAATTGGGGAGCGCTCTGAAGCTTTCTTT. Residues: CASSLIGERSEAFF.